The rows below give T cell receptor beta chains drawn from one sample of a study of CD8 T cells in Susac syndrome. TCRdb recomputed calls from the immunoSEQ multiplex PCR reads with MiXCR, one row per CDR3 protein. In the table there are fewer than 200,000 distinct CDR3 sequences, 93% of which are singletons. The sequencing sample was made of CD4+ T cells from PBMCs. The origin of the receptors is a human donor in good health. CDR3s include the opening cysteine and the closing phenylalanine or tryptophan. The D gene is left open where the match is weak. Only part of the rows carry a size: once, few, many, or a class if the clone is expanded.

v_gene,j_gene,abundance,d_gene,CDR3aa,CDR3nt
TRBV7-2,TRBJ2-3,NA,TRBD2,CASNSGGGRPDTQYF,TGTGCCAGCAACTCTGGGGGGGGTCGCCCAGATACGCAGTATTTT
TRBV15,TRBJ2-3,NA,NA,CATSRAQYTQYF,TGTGCCACCAGCAGAGCACAGTATACGCAGTATTTT
TRBV29-1,TRBJ2-4,NA,TRBD2,CSVAGTSGGGKNIQYF,TGCAGCGTTGCCGGGACTAGCGGGGGAGGGAAAAACATTCAGTACTTC
TRBV6-6,TRBJ1-1,NA,TRBD1,CASRPPTGTNTEAFF,TGTGCCAGCAGACCCCCGACAGGGACCAACACTGAAGCTTTCTTT
TRBV6-2/TRBV6-3,TRBJ2-6,once,NA,CASSYSGLTGANVLTF,TGTGCCAGCAGTTACTCAGGACTTACTGGGGCCAACGTCCTGACTTTC
TRBV18,TRBJ2-1,NA,TRBD2,CASSRTSGGRWGEQFF,TGTGCCAGCTCACGGACTAGCGGGGGCCGCTGGGGTGAGCAGTTCTTC
TRBV5-1,TRBJ2-1,once,NA,CASSALAGNEQFF,TGCGCCAGCAGCGCGTTGGCTGGGAATGAGCAGTTCTTC
TRBV29-1,TRBJ2-2,NA,TRBD1,CSVDRGQGILGELFF,TGCAGCGTTGATAGGGGACAGGGTATATTGGGGGAGCTGTTTTTT
TRBV19,TRBJ2-3,NA,NA,CASSGRAESSTDTQYF,TGTGCCAGTAGTGGTCGTGCAGAGTCTAGCACAGATACGCAGTATTTT
TRBV5-1,TRBJ1-1,NA,NA,CASSRARNTEAFF,TGCGCCAGCAGCCGAGCCAGGAACACTGAAGCTTTCTTT
TRBV23-1,TRBJ1-5,NA,NA,CASSQGGDPADSNQPQHF,TGCGCCAGCAGTCAAGGGGGGGACCCGGCGGATAGCAATCAGCCCCAGCATTTT
TRBV5-1,TRBJ2-2,once,NA,CASSLSARVGTGELFF,TGCGCCAGCAGCTTGTCGGCCAGGGTAGGAACCGGGGAGCTGTTTTTT
TRBV12-3/TRBV12-4,TRBJ2-3,NA,TRBD2,CASSPERGGGGTDTQYF,TGTGCCAGCAGTCCAGAACGGGGGGGTGGAGGCACAGATACGCAGTATTTT
TRBV29-1,TRBJ2-5,once,NA,CSGGYQETQYF,TGCAGCGGAGGGTACCAAGAGACCCAGTACTTC
TRBV3-1,TRBJ2-2,NA,NA,CASSQRRTGELFF,TGTGCCAGCAGCCAAAGACGGACCGGGGAGCTGTTTTTT
TRBV27,TRBJ2-3,NA,NA,CASSFTGRRRDTDTQYF,TGTGCCAGCAGTTTTACAGGGAGAAGGAGGGACACAGATACGCAGTATTTT
TRBV28,TRBJ2-2,NA,NA,CASSLAQGRTGELFF,TGTGCCAGCAGCCTAGCCCAGGGTCGAACCGGGGAGCTGTTTTTT
TRBV20-1,TRBJ1-6,NA,NA,CSASTGQNNSPLHF,TGCAGTGCTAGCACGGGGCAGAATAATTCACCCCTCCACTTT
TRBV5-1,TRBJ2-3,NA,TRBD1,CASSPGQGASRDTQYF,TGCGCCAGCAGCCCGGGACAGGGGGCGAGTAGAGATACGCAGTATTTT
TRBV2,TRBJ1-1,NA,NA,CASSESRETEAFF,TGTGCCAGCAGTGAGTCCCGGGAAACTGAAGCTTTCTTT
TRBV2,TRBJ1-5,NA,TRBD1,CASSEGRGQGISNQPQHF,TGTGCCAGCAGTGAAGGGAGAGGACAGGGTATTAGCAATCAGCCCCAGCATTTT
TRBV5-1,TRBJ2-4,NA,NA,CASSNGLGLAKNIQYF,TGCGCCAGCAGCAATGGCCTCGGGCTAGCCAAAAACATTCAGTACTTC
TRBV5-1,TRBJ2-5,NA,NA,CASSLAAAQETQYF,TGCGCCAGCAGCTTGGCGGCGGCCCAAGAGACCCAGTACTTC
TRBV7-2,TRBJ2-3,NA,NA,CASTIWSTDTQYF,TGTGCCAGCACCATCTGGTCCACAGATACGCAGTATTTT
TRBV24-1,TRBJ2-5,NA,TRBD1,CATSNRGQETQYF,TGTGCCACCAGCAACAGGGGCCAAGAGACCCAGTACTTC
TRBV14,TRBJ1-5,NA,NA,CASSQDLGPQHF,TGTGCCAGCAGCCAAGACCTCGGGCCCCAGCATTTT
TRBV30,TRBJ1-5,NA,NA,CAWRQGVGPQHF,TGTGCCTGGAGACAGGGTGTCGGGCCCCAGCATTTT
TRBV3-1,TRBJ2-1,NA,TRBD2,CASSQVAGYNEQFF,TGTGCCAGCAGCCAGGTAGCGGGGTACAATGAGCAGTTCTTC
TRBV28,TRBJ1-1,NA,NA,CASSSTVLNTEAFF,TGTGCCAGCAGTTCAACAGTTCTGAACACTGAAGCTTTCTTT
TRBV2,TRBJ2-5,NA,TRBD2,CASVGGGLARETQYF,TGTGCCAGCGTGGGGGGGGGACTAGCCCGAGAGACCCAGTACTTC
TRBV5-1,TRBJ1-5,NA,TRBD1,CASSEGQGFNQPQHF,TGCGCCAGCAGCGAGGGACAGGGGTTCAATCAGCCCCAGCATTTT
TRBV25-1,TRBJ2-5,NA,NA,CASSGLETQYF,TGTGCCAGCAGTGGCTTAGAGACCCAGTACTTC
TRBV20-1,TRBJ2-2,NA,NA,CSVMTGPKSGELFF,TGCAGTGTAATGACCGGGCCCAAGTCCGGGGAGCTGTTTTTT
TRBV14,TRBJ2-1,NA,NA,CASSPRRGRNEQFF,TGTGCCAGCAGCCCACGGCGGGGAAGGAATGAGCAGTTCTTC
TRBV9,TRBJ2-1,NA,TRBD1,CASSVGGTGNNEQFF,TGTGCCAGCAGCGTAGGTGGGACAGGGAACAATGAGCAGTTCTTC
TRBV29-1,TRBJ2-2,NA,NA,CSVRSRLNITGELFF,TGCAGCGTCCGAAGCAGGCTAAACATCACCGGGGAGCTGTTTTTT
TRBV7-9,TRBJ2-2,NA,NA,CASSARQANTGELFF,TGTGCCAGCAGCGCCCGACAGGCGAACACCGGGGAGCTGTTTTTT
TRBV29-1,TRBJ2-5,NA,TRBD2,CSVGGLAGARWETQYF,TGCAGCGTTGGAGGGCTAGCGGGGGCCCGGTGGGAGACCCAGTACTTC
TRBV18,TRBJ1-5,NA,NA,CASSRVPSQPQHF,TGTGCCAGCTCACGAGTCCCAAGTCAGCCCCAGCATTTT
TRBV15,TRBJ2-6,NA,NA,CATSSTRASGANVLTF,TGTGCCACCAGCTCCACTAGGGCCTCTGGGGCCAACGTCCTGACTTTC
TRBV20-1,TRBJ2-1,NA,TRBD2,CSARASGWDEQFF,TGCAGTGCTAGGGCTAGCGGGTGGGATGAGCAGTTCTTC
TRBV7-9,TRBJ1-1,NA,NA,CASSLDGTFDEAFF,TGTGCCAGCAGCTTAGATGGGACCTTTGACGAGGCTTTCTTT
TRBV6-5,TRBJ1-5,NA,TRBD1,CASTGGVHQPQHF,TGTGCCAGCACAGGGGGCGTCCATCAGCCCCAGCATTTT
TRBV28,TRBJ1-5,NA,NA,CASSSQGKGDQPQHF,TGTGCCAGCAGTAGCCAGGGAAAGGGGGATCAGCCCCAGCATTTT
TRBV28,TRBJ1-4,NA,NA,CASSPKGANEKLFF,TGTGCCAGCAGCCCGAAAGGGGCTAATGAAAAACTGTTTTTT
TRBV29-1,TRBJ2-1,NA,NA,CSVVMGAVSYNEQFF,TGCAGCGTTGTAATGGGGGCAGTCTCCTACAATGAGCAGTTCTTC
TRBV19,TRBJ1-5,NA,TRBD1,CASSMGGRQGNQPQHF,TGTGCCAGTAGTATGGGAGGTAGACAGGGTAATCAGCCCCAGCATTTT
TRBV3-1,TRBJ1-2,NA,TRBD1,CASSRGQGAVYGYTF,TGTGCCAGCAGCCGGGGACAGGGGGCTGTGTATGGCTACACCTTC
TRBV9,TRBJ1-5,NA,NA,CASSVGFGNQPQHF,TGTGCCAGCAGCGTAGGGTTCGGCAATCAGCCCCAGCATTTT
TRBV10-3,TRBJ2-5,once,NA,CAIARVNQETQYF,TGTGCCATCGCCCGGGTCAATCAAGAGACCCAGTACTTC
TRBV28,TRBJ2-5,NA,TRBD2,CASSLAGGWQETQYF,TGTGCCAGCAGTTTAGCGGGGGGGTGGCAAGAGACCCAGTACTTC
TRBV10-3,TRBJ2-6,once,TRBD1,CAIGQGAYGANVLTF,TGTGCCATTGGACAGGGGGCTTATGGGGCCAACGTCCTGACTTTC
TRBV11-1,TRBJ2-7,NA,NA,CASSLVSTYEQYF,TGTGCCAGCAGCTTAGTCTCGACCTACGAGCAGTACTTC
TRBV7-2,TRBJ2-2,NA,NA,CASSGVTGELFF,TGTGCCAGCTCCGGGGTCACCGGGGAGCTGTTTTTT
TRBV30,TRBJ1-2,NA,NA,CAWTAGINGYTF,TGTGCCTGGACTGCGGGAATTAATGGCTACACCTTC